These 4 T cell receptor beta chains were sequenced from one sample in a study of early stage breast cancer tumors. Clones were sequenced by immunoSEQ multiplex PCR, and TCRdb holds only the in-frame ones, with some missing. The sample has 51,000 or so clones, roughly 80% seen once. The source material was blood. The receptors come from a person aged 45 to 60 with breast cancer.

This chain uses TRBV19 with TRBJ2-3, with D perhaps TRBD1 or TRBD2 (5 bases each). This CDR3 has 15 amino acids. Germline V gene lookup returns CDR1 LNHDA and CDR2 SQIVND (reference sequence). Trimming removed 2 bases at V and 5 bases at J, with 14 bases between. The CDR3 DNA sequence: TGTGCCAGTAGTATAAGGGACGACACTGGAGATACGCAGTATTTT. This translates into CASSIRDDTGDTQYF.

The J gene is TRBJ2-1, the V gene TRBV5-1; D is ambiguous. V lost 0 bases to trimming and J lost 8 bases, with 6 bases between them. The germline gives CDR1 SGHRS, CDR2 YFSETQ. This CDR3 spans 12 amino acids. The CDR3 loop is CASSLGPDEQFF. For the CDR3, the DNA is TGCGCCAGCAGCTTGGGGCCGGATGAGCAGTTCTTC.

A single count supports this clone. The chain uses TRBV6-5 and TRBJ1-5; TRBD1 matches at 9 bases. The CDR3 totals 14 residues. Germline V lookup: CDR1 MNHEY, CDR2 SVGAGI. Trimming removed 6 bases from V and 4 bases from J; junction bases left unmatched: 4. CDR3 bases: TGTGCCAGCAGAGCCGGGACAGGGAATCAGCCCCAGCATTTT. Protein: CASRAGTGNQPQHF.

This clone was seen more than once but under ten times. In nucleotides, the CDR3 is TGTGCCATCTTCGACCGTCTAGCGGCCCACACGGAGCAGTTCTTC. Residues: CAIFDRLAAHTEQFF. The chain combines TRBV10-3 with TRBJ2-1; the match to TRBD2 covers 7 bases. CDR1 is ENHRY and CDR2 is SYGVKD in the germline V gene. V lost 8 bases to trimming and J lost 10 bases; unmatched junction nucleotides: 17. The CDR3 loop spans 15 amino acids.